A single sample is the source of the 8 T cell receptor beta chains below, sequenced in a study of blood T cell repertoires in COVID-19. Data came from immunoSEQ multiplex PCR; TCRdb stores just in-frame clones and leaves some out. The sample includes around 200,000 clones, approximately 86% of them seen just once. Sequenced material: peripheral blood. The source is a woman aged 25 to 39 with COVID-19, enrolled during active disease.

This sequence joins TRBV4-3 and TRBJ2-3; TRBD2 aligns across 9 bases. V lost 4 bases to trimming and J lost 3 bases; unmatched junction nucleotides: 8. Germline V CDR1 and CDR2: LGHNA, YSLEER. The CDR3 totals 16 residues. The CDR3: CASSPHSGRGTDTQYF. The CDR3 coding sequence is TGCGCCAGCAGCCCCCATAGCGGGAGAGGAACAGATACGCAGTATTTT.

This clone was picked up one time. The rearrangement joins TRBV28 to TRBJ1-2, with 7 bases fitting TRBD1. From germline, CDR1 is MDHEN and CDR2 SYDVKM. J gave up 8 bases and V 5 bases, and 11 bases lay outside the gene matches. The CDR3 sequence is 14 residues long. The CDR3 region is CASSTDSTGLGYTF. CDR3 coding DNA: TGTGCCAGCAGTACTGATTCGACAGGGCTCGGCTACACCTTC.

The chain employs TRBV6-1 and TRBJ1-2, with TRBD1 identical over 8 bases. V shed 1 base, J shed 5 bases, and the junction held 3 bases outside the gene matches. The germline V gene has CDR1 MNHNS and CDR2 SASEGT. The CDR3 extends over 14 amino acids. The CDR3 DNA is TGTGCCAGCAGTGAAGGGACAGGGCTTTATGGCTACACCTTC. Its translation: CASSEGTGLYGYTF.

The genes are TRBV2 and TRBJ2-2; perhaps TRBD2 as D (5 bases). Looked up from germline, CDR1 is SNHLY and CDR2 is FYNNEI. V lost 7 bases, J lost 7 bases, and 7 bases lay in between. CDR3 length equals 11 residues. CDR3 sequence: CASTRGGELFF. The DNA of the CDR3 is TGTGCCAGCACCCGGGGCGGGGAGCTGTTTTTT.

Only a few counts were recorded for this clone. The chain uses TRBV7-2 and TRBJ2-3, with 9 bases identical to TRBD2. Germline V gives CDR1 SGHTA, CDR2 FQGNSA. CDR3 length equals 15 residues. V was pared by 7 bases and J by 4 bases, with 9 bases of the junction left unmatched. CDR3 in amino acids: CASTFSGRVSDTQYF. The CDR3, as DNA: TGTGCCAGCACCTTTAGCGGGAGAGTGTCAGATACGCAGTATTTT. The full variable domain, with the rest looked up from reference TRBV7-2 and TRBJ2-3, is GAGVSQSPSNKVTEKGKDVELRCDPISGHTALYWYRQSLGQGLEFLIYFQGNSAPDKSGLPSDRFSAERTGGSVSTLTIQRTQQEDSAVYLCASTFSGRVSDTQYFGPGTRLTVL.

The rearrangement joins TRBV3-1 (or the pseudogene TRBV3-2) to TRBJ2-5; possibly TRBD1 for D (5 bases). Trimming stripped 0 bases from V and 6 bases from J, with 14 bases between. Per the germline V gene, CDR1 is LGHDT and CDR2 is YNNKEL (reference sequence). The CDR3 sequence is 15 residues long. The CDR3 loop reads CASSQDLAQGQTQYF. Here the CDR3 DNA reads TGTGCCAGCAGCCAAGATCTGGCGCAGGGTCAGACCCAGTACTTC.

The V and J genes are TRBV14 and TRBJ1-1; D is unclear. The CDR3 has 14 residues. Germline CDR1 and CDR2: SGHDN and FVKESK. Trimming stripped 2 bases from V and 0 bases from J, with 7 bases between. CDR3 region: CASSQSGLNTEAFF. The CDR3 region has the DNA TGTGCCAGCAGCCAATCGGGGTTGAACACTGAAGCTTTCTTT.

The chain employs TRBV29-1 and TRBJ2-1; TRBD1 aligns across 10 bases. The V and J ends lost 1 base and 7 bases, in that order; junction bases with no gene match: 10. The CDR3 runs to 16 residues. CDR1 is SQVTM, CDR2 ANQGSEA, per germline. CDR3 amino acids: CSVEGPGTGETNEQFF. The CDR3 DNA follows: TGCAGCGTTGAAGGACCCGGGACAGGGGAGACGAATGAGCAGTTCTTC.